This T cell receptor (beta chain) was recorded in a study of regulatory T cells in long-lasting Graves disease. The overall study: The term persistent Graves' disease signified upward of 5 years on antithyroid drugs with positive TSH receptor antibodies. Study results and limitations: Relative to new patients (around 1,000), persistent patients exhibited greater sharing of public clonotypes (around 2,800).

V was pared by 0 bases and J by 1 base, with 13 bases between. The CDR3 is 17 residues long. Through Arm-PCR of CDR3 regions and iRepertoire HTBI primers, TCR beta libraries were built. TCRdb itself ran the multiplex PCR reads through MiXCR, one entry per CDR3 protein. The data show approximately 400,000 distinct CDR3 sequences, more than 20% seen once. This clonotype was observed at least ten times. Antigen unknown. Sample time point: persistent/refractory GD, antithyroid drugs over 5 years with positive TRAb. The TCR library was prepared using RNA isolated from PBMCs. Patients came through an endocrinology department, and that department was in Xi'an, China. EDTA tubes held roughly 9 milliliters of peripheral blood from each patient.

The gene calls are TRBV12-3 or TRBV12-4 and TRBJ1-5, with D perhaps TRBD1 (6 bases). The receptor was derived from a female donor with Graves disease. The material sequenced was peripheral blood mononuclear cells (PBMCs), taken when the disease was refractory, from a patient treated with antithyroid drugs. This chain's CDR3 is CASSLAKQGGSNQPQHF. The CDR3, as DNA: TGTGCCAGCAGTTTAGCGAAACAGGGCGGGAGCAATCAGCCCCAGCATTTT.